Shown below are 2 T cell receptor beta chains from a single sample sequenced in a study of shared clonotypes between healthy human individuals (dated by TCRdb to the early 2020s). The library was generated by the immunoSEQ multiplex PCR assay. TCRdb limited this immuneACCESS table to in-frame rearrangements with V and J called. A share of clones is missing; checked studies link under half to unresolved V genes, and the rest is unexplained. This sample lists roughly 2 million clones; under 97% were detected once. Clones ranked in the top ten supply less than 0.15% of the sample. The sample taken for sequencing was naive CD4+ T cells sorted from blood. Taken with the paper, the label for cell subset or site translates to: CD45RA+ positively selected. The receptors were sampled from a man younger than 30 in good health.

The chain combines TRBV11-2 with TRBJ2-2, with no clear D. Germline assignment: CDR1 SGHAT and CDR2 FQNNGV. The CDR3 consists of 14 residues. V was shortened by 4 bases and J by 4 bases, with 10 bases between the two germline ends. For the CDR3, the DNA is TGTGCCAGCAGCTCTTATATGGGCACCGGGGAGCTGTTTTTT. It translates to CASSSYMGTGELFF.

This clone was seen a handful of times. V gene TRBV7-2 combines with J gene TRBJ1-5; weak D call: TRBD1 (5 bases). With 5 bases removed from V and 0 bases from J, the gap between germline ends came to 11 bases. The CDR3 has 15 residues. Germline V lookup: CDR1 SGHTA, CDR2 FQGNSA. CDR3 amino acids: CASSEGLYSNQPQHF. DNA of the CDR3: TGTGCCAGCAGCGAGGGACTGTATAGCAATCAGCCCCAGCATTTT. Full variable domain (missing parts from reference TRBV7-2 and TRBJ1-5): GAGVSQSPSNKVTEKGKDVELRCDPISGHTALYWYRQSLGQGLEFLIYFQGNSAPDKSGLPSDRFSAERTGGSVSTLTIQRTQQEDSAVYLCASSEGLYSNQPQHFGDGTRLSIL.